The TCR beta chain under discussion was sequenced for a study of OX40 agonist ivuxolimab in advanced cancers. At the level of the whole study: Ivuxolimab was an agonistic, fully human IgG2 monoclonal antibody directed against OX40 (CD134), a costimulatory receptor. Intravenous ivuxolimab was administered to patients every 2 weeks at six dose levels: 0.01, 0.1, 0.3, 1.5, 3 and 10 mg/kg. Of the 50 to 55 dose-escalation patients, hepatocellular carcinoma was present in roughly 19, melanoma in some 15, renal cell carcinoma in 9 and head and neck cancer in 9. In the dose-escalation cohort, around four fifths of patients were male, and the mean age was roughly 60 years, with a range of about 20 to 90. Patients were allowed to have had prior anti-PD-1, anti-PD-L1 or anti-CTLA-4 therapy, and about 40% of the dose-escalation patients had been treated with checkpoint inhibitors. Partial responses occurred in three dose-escalation patients, of whom one had hepatocellular carcinoma and two had cutaneous melanoma. Peripheral TCRbeta sequencing was intended to test whether TCR sequence diversity was altered and clonal T-cell expansion was caused by ivuxolimab. The paper reports the monotherapy dose-escalation portion (N of about 52 patients) of the phase I ivuxolimab trial. Study-wide findings and limitations: Low levels of normalized T-cell clonal expansion were also shown by some nonresponding patients. After ivuxolimab, CD8+ T cells had more expanded clones than CD4+ T cells on average. Which antigens the clonally expanded peripheral T cells were specific for was not determined. In the 0.1-3.0 mg/kg groups, partial responders were among the patients with the lowest normalized peripheral clonal expansion, particularly in CD8+ T cells. At doses from 0.1 to 3.0 mg/kg, clonal expansion was seen in both CD4+ and CD8+ blood T cells between baseline and week 6.

On this clone itself: There is no known antigen for this receptor. Per-base qualities were not stored, and no clone one base away is much larger.

Patients with a history of autoimmune disease or receiving systemic immunosuppression were excluded from the trial. Peripheral blood for TCR sequencing was collected from all dose cohorts at baseline, on cycle 4 day 1, and on cycle 7 day 1. Samples came from an open-label, multicenter, first-in-human phase I dose-escalation trial of ivuxolimab. Adults with locally advanced or metastatic melanoma, renal cell, hepatocellular, or head and neck squamous cell carcinoma were enrolled in the trial. Before TCR sequencing, CD4+ T cells and CD8+ T cells from peripheral blood were sorted into separate populations. Genomic DNA was isolated from the sorted cells so that the TCRbeta CDR3 region could be sequenced. The immunoSEQ Assay was used to sequence the TCRbeta CDR3 regions. TCRdb obtained this table from immuneACCESS and retained in-frame rearrangements with V and J assigned. These tables miss some clones; where compared with another copy, unresolved V genes account for less than half of the shortfall, and the remainder is unexplained. The sample includes about 38,000 clones, with over 70% observed a single time. The ten largest account for approximately 31% of the sample.

Via the germline V gene, CDR1 is SGHVS and CDR2 FNYEAQ. The CDR3 contains 16 residues, cysteine and phenylalanine counted. Of all the DNA, just the CDR3 is kept, 48 bases in frame from base 1. V was cut back by 2 bases and J by 0 bases, leaving a gap of 8 bases between them. The receptor's source is an adult with an advanced solid tumor such as melanoma, head and neck, liver or kidney cancer. Here the sequenced sample was CD4+ or CD8+ T cells sorted from blood, taken in a trial of the OX40 agonist ivuxolimab. The chain is assembled from TRBV7-6 and TRBJ2-6, with no confidently assigned D gene. The DNA sequence is as follows: TGTGCCAGCAGCTTAAGAGAAGCCTCTGGGGCCAACGTCCTGACTTTC. It translates to CASSLREASGANVLTF.